The source of this TCR beta chain is a study of blood T cells in healthy people across ages. General study findings and limits: Diversity figures based on one million T cells were deemed too low.

Per germline, CDR1 DFQATT and CDR2 SNEGSKA (reference sequence). The CDR3 sequence is 13 residues long. V was cut by 6 bases and J by 0 bases, with 10 bases left in between. A sample-barcoded 5' primer and a J-beta primer mix were used in a second PCR of roughly 6 to 12 cycles. TCRdb ran MiXCR on the 5' RACE reads and lists one entry per CDR3 protein. The data hold 850,000 to 1,000,000 distinct CDR3 sequences, with just over 50% observed a single time. There are a few counts of this clonotype. Its antigen is not identified. The origin of this receptor is a woman aged 60-70 years in good health. What was sequenced was blood. The V call is TRBV20-1, the J call TRBJ2-3; D possibly corresponds to TRBD1 (5 bases). Written as DNA, the CDR3 is TGCAGTGCAAGACAGACTAGCACAGATACGCAGTATTTT. It is translated as CSARQTSTDTQYF.